This TCR beta chain was found in a study of technical replicates of blood from a few donors. Here immunoSEQ multiplex PCR was the method, and the copy in TCRdb shows in-frame clones only, minus some. The sample lists about 59,000 clones; about 87% were seen once. This CDR3 has 15 residues. V dropped 0 bases and J dropped 6 bases, with 12 bases sitting between them. Germline V CDR1 and CDR2: SGHRS, YFSETQ. Source material: PBMCs. V gene TRBV5-1 combines with J gene TRBJ1-4; a weak D match, TRBD1 (5 bases). The sequence was collected from a human donor in good health. Some clones in this sample may be carry-over from other donors' samples. The CDR3 DNA sequence: TGCGCCAGCAGCTTGGAACTGGGGCGATATGAAAAACTGTTTTTT. Translation gives CASSLELGRYEKLFF.